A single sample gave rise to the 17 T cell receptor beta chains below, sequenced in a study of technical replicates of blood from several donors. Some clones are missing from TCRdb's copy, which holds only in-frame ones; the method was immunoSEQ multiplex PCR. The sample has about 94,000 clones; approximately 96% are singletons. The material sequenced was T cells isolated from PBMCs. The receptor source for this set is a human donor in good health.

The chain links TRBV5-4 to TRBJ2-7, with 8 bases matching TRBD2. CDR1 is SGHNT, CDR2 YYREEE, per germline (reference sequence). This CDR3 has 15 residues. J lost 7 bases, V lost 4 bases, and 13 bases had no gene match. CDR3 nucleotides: TGTGCCAGCAGCCGCCGAGCGGGAGCGCGGGAGGAGCAGTACTTC. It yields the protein CASSRRAGAREEQYF.

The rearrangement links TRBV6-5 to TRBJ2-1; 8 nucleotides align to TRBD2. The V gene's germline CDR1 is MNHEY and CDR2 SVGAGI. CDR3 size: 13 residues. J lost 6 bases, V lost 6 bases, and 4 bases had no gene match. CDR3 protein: CASRPSGSNEQFF. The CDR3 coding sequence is TGTGCCAGCAGACCTAGCGGGTCCAATGAGCAGTTCTTC.

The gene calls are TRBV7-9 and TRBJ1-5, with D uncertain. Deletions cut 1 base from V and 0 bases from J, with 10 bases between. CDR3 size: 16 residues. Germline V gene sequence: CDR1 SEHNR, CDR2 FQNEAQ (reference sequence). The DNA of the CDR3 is TGTGCCAGCAGCTTAGGGGCAGGCCATAGCAATCAGCCCCAGCATTTT. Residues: CASSLGAGHSNQPQHF.

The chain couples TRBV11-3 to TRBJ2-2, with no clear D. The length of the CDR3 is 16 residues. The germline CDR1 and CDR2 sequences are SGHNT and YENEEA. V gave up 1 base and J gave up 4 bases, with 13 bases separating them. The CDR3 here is CASSLVVSHRTGELFF. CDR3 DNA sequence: TGTGCCAGCAGCTTAGTCGTGAGCCACCGCACCGGGGAGCTGTTTTTT. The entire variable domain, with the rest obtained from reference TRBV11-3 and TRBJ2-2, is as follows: EAGVVQSPRYKIIEKKQPVAFWCNPISGHNTLYWYLQNLGQGPELLIRYENEEAVDDSQLPKDRFSAERLKGVDSTLKIQPAELGDSAVYLCASSLVVSHRTGELFFGEGSRLTVL.

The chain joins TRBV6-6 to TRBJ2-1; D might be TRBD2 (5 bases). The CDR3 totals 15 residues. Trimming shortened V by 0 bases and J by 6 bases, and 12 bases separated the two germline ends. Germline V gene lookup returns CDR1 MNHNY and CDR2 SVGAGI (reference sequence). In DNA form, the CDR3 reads TGTGCCAGCAGTTACTCGACTACATACCCCAATGAGCAGTTCTTC. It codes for CASSYSTTYPNEQFF.

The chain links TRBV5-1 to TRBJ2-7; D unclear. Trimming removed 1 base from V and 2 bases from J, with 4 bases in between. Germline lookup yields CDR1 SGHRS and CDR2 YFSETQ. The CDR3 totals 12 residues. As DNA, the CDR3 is TGCGCCAGCAGCTTGAGCGCCTACGAGCAGTACTTC. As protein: CASSLSAYEQYF.

CDR3 sequence: CASSLTGGGLATSEQYF. DNA for the CDR3: TGTGCCAGCAGCTTAACCGGTGGGGGCCTGGCTACAAGCGAGCAGTACTTC. The rearrangement links TRBV7-3 to TRBJ2-7, with a possible D match to TRBD1 (6 bases). Germline V gives CDR1 SGHTA, CDR2 FQGTGA. The V end lost 0 bases, the J end lost 6 bases, and 21 bases lay between the germline ends. The CDR3 covers 17 residues.

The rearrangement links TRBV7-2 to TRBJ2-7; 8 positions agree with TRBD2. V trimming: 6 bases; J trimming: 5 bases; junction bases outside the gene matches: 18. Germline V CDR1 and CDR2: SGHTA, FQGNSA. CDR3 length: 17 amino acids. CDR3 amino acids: CASRSSSAGAIGDEQYF. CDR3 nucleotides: TGTGCCAGCAGATCCAGTTCAGCGGGAGCAATTGGGGACGAGCAGTACTTC.

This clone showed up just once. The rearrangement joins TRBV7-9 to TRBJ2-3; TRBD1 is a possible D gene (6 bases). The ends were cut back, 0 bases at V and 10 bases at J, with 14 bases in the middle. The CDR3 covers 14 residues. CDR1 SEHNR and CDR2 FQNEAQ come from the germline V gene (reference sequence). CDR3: CASSLAEDRFSQYF. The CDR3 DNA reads TGTGCCAGCAGCTTAGCAGAGGACAGATTTTCGCAGTATTTT.

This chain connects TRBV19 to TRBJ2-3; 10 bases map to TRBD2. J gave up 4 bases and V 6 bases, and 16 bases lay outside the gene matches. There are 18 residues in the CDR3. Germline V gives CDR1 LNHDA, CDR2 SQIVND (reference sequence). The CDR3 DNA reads TGTGCCAGTAGCCCACAGGCAGTGCTAGCGGGGGACTCAGATACGCAGTATTTT. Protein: CASSPQAVLAGDSDTQYF.

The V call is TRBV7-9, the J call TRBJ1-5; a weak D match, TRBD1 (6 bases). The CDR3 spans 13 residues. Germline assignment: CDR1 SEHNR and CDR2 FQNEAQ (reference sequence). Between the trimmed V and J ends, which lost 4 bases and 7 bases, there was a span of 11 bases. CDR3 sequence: CASSSGGRQPQHF. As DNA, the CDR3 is TGTGCCAGCAGCTCGGGGGGCCGACAGCCCCAGCATTTT.

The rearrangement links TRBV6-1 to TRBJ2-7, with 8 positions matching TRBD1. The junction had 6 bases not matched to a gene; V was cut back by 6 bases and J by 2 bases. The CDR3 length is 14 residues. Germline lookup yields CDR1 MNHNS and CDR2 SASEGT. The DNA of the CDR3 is TGTGCCAGCAGGAACAGACAGGGGCCCTACGAGCAGTACTTC. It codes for CASRNRQGPYEQYF.

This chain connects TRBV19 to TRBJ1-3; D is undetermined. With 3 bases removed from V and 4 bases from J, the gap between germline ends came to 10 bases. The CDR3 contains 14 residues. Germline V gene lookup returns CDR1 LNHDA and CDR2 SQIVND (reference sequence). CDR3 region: CASSIAGFGNTIYF. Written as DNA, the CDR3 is TGTGCCAGTAGTATTGCAGGTTTCGGAAACACCATATATTTT. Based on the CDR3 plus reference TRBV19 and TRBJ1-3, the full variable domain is DGGITQSPKYLFRKEGQNVTLSCEQNLNHDAMYWYRQDPGQGLRLIYYSQIVNDFQKGDIAEGYSVSREKKESFPLTVTSAQKNPTAFYLCASSIAGFGNTIYFGEGSWLTVV.

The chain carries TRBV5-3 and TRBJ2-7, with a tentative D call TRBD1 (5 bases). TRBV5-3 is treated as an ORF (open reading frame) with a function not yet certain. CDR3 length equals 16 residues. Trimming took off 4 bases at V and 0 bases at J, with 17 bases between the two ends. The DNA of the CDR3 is TGTGCCAGAAGCCTGGGGTTTGACAGCTCCTCCTACGAGCAGTACTTC. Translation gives CARSLGFDSSSYEQYF.

The CDR3 sequence: CASSVFGGAGGGDTQYF. The CDR3 DNA reads TGTGCCAGCAGTGTATTCGGTGGAGCGGGAGGAGGGGATACGCAGTATTTT. The rearrangement joins TRBV25-1 to TRBJ2-3; 9 positions agree with TRBD2. The CDR3 extends over 17 amino acids. The junction had 14 bases not matched to a gene; V was cut back by 4 bases and J by 6 bases. Germline V gene data show CDR1 as MGHDK and CDR2 as SYGVNS. The variable domain in full, with the rest retrieved from reference TRBV25-1 and TRBJ2-3, is EADIYQTPRYLVIGTGKKITLECSQTMGHDKMYWYQQDPGMELHLIHYSYGVNSTEKGDLSSESTVSRIRTEHFPLTLESARPSHTSQYLCASSVFGGAGGGDTQYFGPGTRLTVL.

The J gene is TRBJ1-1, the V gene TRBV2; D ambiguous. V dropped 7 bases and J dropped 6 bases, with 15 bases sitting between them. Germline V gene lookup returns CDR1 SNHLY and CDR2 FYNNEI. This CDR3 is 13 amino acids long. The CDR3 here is CASKGSLFSEAFF. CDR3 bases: TGTGCCAGCAAAGGGAGCCTCTTCTCTGAAGCTTTCTTT.

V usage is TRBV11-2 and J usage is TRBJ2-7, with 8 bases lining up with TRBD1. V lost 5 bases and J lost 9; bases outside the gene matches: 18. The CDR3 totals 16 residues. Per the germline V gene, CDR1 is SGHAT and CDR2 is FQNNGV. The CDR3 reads CASSRETGTGPLGQYF. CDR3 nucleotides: TGTGCCAGCAGCCGCGAGACCGGGACAGGACCCCTGGGGCAGTACTTC.